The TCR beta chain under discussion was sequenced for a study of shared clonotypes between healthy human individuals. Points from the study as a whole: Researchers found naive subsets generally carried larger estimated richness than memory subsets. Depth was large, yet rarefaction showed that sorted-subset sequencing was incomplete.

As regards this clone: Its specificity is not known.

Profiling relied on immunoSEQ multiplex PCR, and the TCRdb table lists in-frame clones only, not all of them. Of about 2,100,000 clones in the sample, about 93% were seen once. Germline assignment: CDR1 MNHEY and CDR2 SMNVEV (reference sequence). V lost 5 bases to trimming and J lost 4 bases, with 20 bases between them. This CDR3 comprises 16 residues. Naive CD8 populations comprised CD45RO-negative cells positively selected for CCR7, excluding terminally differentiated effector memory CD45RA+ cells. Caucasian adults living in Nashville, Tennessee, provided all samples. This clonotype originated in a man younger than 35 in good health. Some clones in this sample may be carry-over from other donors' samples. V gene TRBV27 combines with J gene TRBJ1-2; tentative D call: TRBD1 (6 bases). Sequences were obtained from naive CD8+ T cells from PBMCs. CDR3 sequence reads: CASSVSFGGIGYGYTF. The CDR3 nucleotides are TGTGCCAGCAGTGTGTCTTTTGGGGGCATCGGCTATGGCTACACCTTC.